These 27 T cell receptor beta chains were all obtained from the same sample, sequenced in a study of regulatory T cells in long-lasting Graves disease. Time point: persistent/refractory GD, antithyroid drugs over 5 years with positive TRAb. Construction of the TCR library relied on RNA isolated from PBMCs. CDR3 regions were amplified by Arm-PCR using iRepertoire HTBI primers to build TCR beta libraries. TCRdb passed the multiplex PCR reads through MiXCR, listing each CDR3 protein once. The sample holds 600,000 to 800,000 distinct CDR3 sequences, about 30% seen once. The material was peripheral blood mononuclear cells (PBMCs), obtained when the disease was refractory, from a patient treated with antithyroid drugs. The receptors here all came from a female donor with Graves disease.

This clonotype was observed at least ten times. This chain uses TRBV28 with TRBJ1-6; 7 bases match TRBD1. The CDR3 covers 15 residues. J gave up 7 bases and V 5 bases, and 8 bases lay outside the gene matches. CDR1 MDHEN and CDR2 SYDVKM come from the germline V gene. The CDR3 is CASSTRQGRNSPLHF. In DNA, the CDR3 is TGTGCCAGCAGTACCAGACAGGGAAGGAATTCACCCCTCCACTTT.

This rearrangement joins TRBV5-1 to TRBJ2-7; the D gene could be TRBD1 or TRBD2 (5 bases each). Trimming took 5 bases from V and 7 from J, leaving 19 bases between them. The CDR3 is 14 amino acids. The V gene's germline CDR1 is SGHRS and CDR2 YFSETQ. CDR3 nucleotide sequence: TGCGCCAGCAGTCAAGAGGGGCGGCCCCGGGAGCAGTACTTC. Amino acids: CASSQEGRPREQYF.

A few counts support this clonotype. The chain carries TRBV20-1 and TRBJ2-7, with 10 bases lining up with TRBD2. The V and J ends lost 0 bases and 6 bases, in that order; junction bases with no gene match: 5. This CDR3 contains 14 residues. CDR1 is DFQATT, CDR2 SNEGSKA, per germline (reference sequence). DNA for the CDR3: TGCAGTGCTAGAGATACTAGCGGGGCCGGCGAGCAGTACTTC. This gives the protein CSARDTSGAGEQYF.

This clonotype was counted many times. The chain has TRBV12-3 or TRBV12-4 and TRBJ2-5, with D unclear. Deletions cut 6 bases from V and 5 bases from J, with 7 bases between. This CDR3 comprises 11 residues. The CDR3 DNA is TGTGCCAGCAGCCGTCTGGAGACCCAGTACTTC. This encodes CASSRLETQYF.

This clonotype was picked up a small number of times. The chain employs TRBV2 and TRBJ2-7; D gene unclear. The CDR3 is 12 amino acids. V dropped 2 bases and J dropped 3 bases, with 5 bases sitting between them. Per the germline V gene, CDR1 is SNHLY and CDR2 is FYNNEI. The DNA of the CDR3 is TGTGCCAGCAGTGAACACGGCTACGAGCAGTACTTC. Protein sequence: CASSEHGYEQYF.

This clonotype has more than one count but fewer than ten. The chain joins TRBV27 to TRBJ1-5; D gene unclear. Germline assignment: CDR1 MNHEY and CDR2 SMNVEV (reference sequence). The CDR3 spans 13 residues. Trimming removed 3 bases at V and 6 bases at J, with 9 bases between. The CDR3 reads CASSFTHTQPQHF. CDR3 nucleotide sequence: TGTGCCAGCAGTTTTACTCATACTCAGCCCCAGCATTTT.

In DNA, the CDR3 is TGTGCCATCAGGGGGACTAACAGGGAAAAACTGTTTTTT. The encoded protein is CAIRGTNREKLFF. The chain is built from TRBV10-3 and TRBJ1-4; TRBD1 might be the D (5 bases). Trimming stripped 6 bases from V and 8 bases from J, with 13 bases between. Germline V gene sequence: CDR1 ENHRY, CDR2 SYGVKD. The CDR3 contains 13 residues.

This clonotype has a count of ten or more. The V and J genes are TRBV11-2 and TRBJ1-1; D remains unclear. V was shortened by 5 bases and J by 4 bases, with 14 bases between the two germline ends. Germline CDR1 and CDR2: SGHAT and FQNNGV. CDR3 length: 14 residues. The CDR3 loop is CASSRRPERTEAFF. The CDR3, as DNA: TGTGCCAGCAGCCGACGCCCCGAACGCACTGAAGCTTTCTTT.

Only a few counts were recorded for this clonotype. V is TRBV20-1 and J is TRBJ2-7, with a tentative D call TRBD2 (6 bases). Germline CDR1 is DFQATT and CDR2 is SNEGSKA (reference sequence). V dropped 3 bases and J dropped 1 base, with 19 bases sitting between them. CDR3 length: 16 residues. The CDR3 bases are TGCAGTGCTAGTCCCGACAAGCGGGTAACTTCCTACGAGCAGTACTTC. Its translation: CSASPDKRVTSYEQYF.

This clonotype was seen at least ten times. V is TRBV12-3 or TRBV12-4 and J is TRBJ2-7; 9 bases match TRBD2. CDR3 length equals 14 residues. Germline trimming cut 6 bases from V and 0 bases from J; bases unmatched to any gene: 3. The CDR3: CASRLAGPSYEQYF. The DNA for the CDR3 is TGTGCCAGCAGGCTAGCGGGACCCTCCTACGAGCAGTACTTC.

The V gene is TRBV7-2, the J gene TRBJ2-2; 12 bases fit TRBD2. CDR1 is SGHTA, CDR2 FQGNSA, per germline. Unmatched junction bases numbered 8, after V lost 6 bases and J lost 0 bases. This CDR3 region has 18 residues. CDR3 nucleotide sequence: TGTGCCAGCAGTCTACGGACTAGCGGGACCGCGAACACCGGGGAGCTGTTTTTT. The encoded protein is CASSLRTSGTANTGELFF.

This clonotype was seen a handful of times. The chain carries TRBV7-2 and TRBJ1-2; D gene uncertain. The germline gives CDR1 SGHTA, CDR2 FQGNSA. V was shortened by 0 bases and J by 0 bases, with 8 bases between the two germline ends. The CDR3 has 15 residues. In nucleotides, the CDR3 is TGTGCCAGCAGCTTAGCTGTGGCGGCTAACTATGGCTACACCTTC. It encodes CASSLAVAANYGYTF.

The table lists this clonotype with a few counts. The genes are TRBV7-9 and TRBJ2-7, with D perhaps TRBD1 (6 bases). Germline V gives CDR1 SEHNR, CDR2 FQNEAQ (reference sequence). The V end lost 4 bases, the J end lost 6 bases, and 13 bases lay between the germline ends. The CDR3 is 13 amino acids. CDR3 protein: CASSWEGGSEQYF. In nucleotides, the CDR3 is TGTGCCAGCAGCTGGGAAGGGGGATCCGAGCAGTACTTC.

The rearrangement uses TRBV7-9 and TRBJ2-7, with 11 bases identical to TRBD1. V was clipped by 5 bases and J by 4 bases; unmatched bases: 10. The CDR3 totals 16 residues. The germline V gene encodes CDR1 SEHNR and CDR2 FQNEAQ (reference sequence). As DNA, the CDR3 is TGTGCCAGCAGCACAGGGACAGGGGGGCCGTTGTACGAGCAGTACTTC. Amino acids: CASSTGTGGPLYEQYF.

This clonotype was recorded many times. The V and J genes are TRBV28 and TRBJ1-5; a possible D gene is TRBD1 (6 bases). Germline assignment: CDR1 MDHEN and CDR2 SYDVKM. V gave up 5 bases and J gave up 3 bases, with 14 bases separating them. The CDR3 covers 15 residues. CDR3 residues: CASSAPGHLNQPQHF. The CDR3 DNA sequence: TGTGCCAGCAGTGCTCCGGGACATCTCAATCAGCCCCAGCATTTT. Complete variable domain (other parts from reference TRBV28 and TRBJ1-5): DVKVTQSSRYLVKRTGEKVFLECVQDMDHENMFWYRQDPGLGLRLIYFSYDVKMKEKGDIPEGYSVSREKKERFSLILESASTNQTSMYLCASSAPGHLNQPQHFGDGTRLSIL.

This clonotype was counted at least ten times. The chain recombines TRBV28 with TRBJ1-1; D is uncertain. The germline V gene encodes CDR1 MDHEN and CDR2 SYDVKM. Trimming pared 6 bases from V and 2 bases from J, leaving 13 bases between. The CDR3 consists of 14 residues. CDR3 nucleotides: TGTGCCAGCAGCCACACAACTCCCAACACTGAAGCTTTCTTT. As protein: CASSHTTPNTEAFF.

This clonotype was seen just once. Just one base apart from a much larger clone, this may be a read error. V and J are TRBV7-9 and TRBJ2-2; 10 bases are shared with TRBD1. The V gene's germline CDR1 is SEHNR and CDR2 FQNEAQ (reference sequence). V lost 3 bases and J lost 3; bases outside the gene matches: 1. The CDR3 is 15 residues long. CDR3 loop: CASSFGTGDTGELFF. The CDR3 nucleotides read TGTGCCAGCAGCTTCGGGACAGGGGACACCGGGGAGCTGTTTTTT. The entire variable domain, with the rest obtained from reference TRBV7-9 and TRBJ2-2, is as follows: DTGVSQNPRHKITKRGQNVTFRCDPISEHNRLYWYRQTLGQGPEFLTYFQNEAQLEKSRLLSDRFSAERPKGSFSTLEIQRTEQGDSAMYLCASSFGTGDTGELFFGEGSRLTVL.

CDR3 DNA: TGTGCCAGCTCACCACCGGTCGGTCCGGGACAGTCCTACGAGCAGTACTTC. It is translated as CASSPPVGPGQSYEQYF. This rearrangement joins TRBV18 to TRBJ2-7; 7 nucleotides align to TRBD1. The CDR3 covers 17 residues. Germline CDR1 reads KGHSH; CDR2 reads LQKENI. Trimming at V came to 0 bases and at J to 1 base, leaving 9 bases not matched to a gene. Variable domain in full (rest from reference TRBV18 and TRBJ2-7): NAGVMQNPRHLVRRRGQEARLRCSPMKGHSHVYWYRQLPEEGLKFMVYLQKENIIDESGMPKERFSAEFPKEGPSILRIQQVVRGDSAAYFCASSPPVGPGQSYEQYFGPGTRLTVT.

This clonotype was seen many times. The V and J genes are TRBV12-3 or TRBV12-4 and TRBJ2-2, with D possibly being TRBD2 (5 bases). CDR3 length: 14 residues. Trimming left V 6 bases short and J 3 bases short, with 11 bases between. The CDR3 loop is CASRPFGDTGELFF. CDR3 DNA: TGTGCCAGCAGGCCCTTCGGGGACACCGGGGAGCTGTTTTTT.

This clonotype was detected only a few times. The rearrangement links TRBV27 to TRBJ1-2; 10 nucleotides agree with TRBD1. Germline assignment: CDR1 MNHEY and CDR2 SMNVEV (reference sequence). V was pared by 3 bases and J by 8 bases, with 18 bases of the junction left unmatched. CDR3 length: 18 residues. This chain's CDR3 is CASSLLMGSGDRGMGYTF. As DNA, the CDR3 is TGTGCCAGCAGTTTGCTCATGGGATCTGGGGACAGGGGTATGGGCTACACCTTC.

This clonotype showed up just a few times. This sequence joins TRBV19 and TRBJ1-2; 9 bases are shared with TRBD1. Germline CDR1 and CDR2: LNHDA and SQIVND (reference sequence). The CDR3 extends over 13 amino acids. The V segment lost 3 bases and the J segment 8 bases; nucleotides outside the gene matches: 4. CDR3 DNA: TGTGCCAGTAGTATTGGGACAGGGCGCGGCTACACCTTC. Protein product: CASSIGTGRGYTF.

The V gene is TRBV6-1, the J gene TRBJ1-1, with 7 bases that match TRBD1. V was clipped by 8 bases and J by 7 bases; unmatched bases: 4. Germline-derived CDR1 and CDR2 are MNHNS and SASEGT. This CDR3 is 11 amino acids long. CDR3: CASGDSLEAFF. In DNA, the CDR3 is TGTGCCAGCGGGGACAGCCTTGAAGCTTTCTTT.

The chain recombines TRBV7-2 with TRBJ1-2; D gene uncertain. V was cut by 2 bases and J by 4 bases, with 8 bases left in between. Germline CDR1 and CDR2: SGHTA and FQGNSA. The CDR3 has 13 amino acids. CDR3 sequence (DNA): TGTGCCAGCAGCTTAAGCGCAGGCTATGGCTACACCTTC. It yields the protein CASSLSAGYGYTF.

The J gene is TRBJ1-2, the V gene TRBV20-1; 7 bases align to TRBD1. There are 12 residues in the CDR3. The germline V gene has CDR1 DFQATT and CDR2 SNEGSKA (reference sequence). V dropped 6 bases and J dropped 5; count of bases not matched to a gene: 6. CDR3 DNA: TGCAGTGCAACCACAGGGGTATATGGCTACACCTTC. Translation gives CSATTGVYGYTF.

In its sample, this clonotype was seen many times. The chain joins TRBV3-1 to TRBJ1-1; unclear D gene. This CDR3 region has 14 residues. The V gene lost 2 bases and the J gene lost 0 bases, with 7 bases spanning the gap. Germline CDR1 reads LGHDT; CDR2 reads YNNKEL (reference sequence). Written as DNA, the CDR3 is TGTGCCAGCAGCCAACTATCGATGAACACTGAAGCTTTCTTT. This sequence encodes CASSQLSMNTEAFF. The variable domain in full, completed from reference TRBV3-1 and TRBJ1-1, reads DTAVSQTPKYLVTQMGNDKSIKCEQNLGHDTMYWYKQDSKKFLKIMFSYNNKELIINETVPNRFSPKSPDKAHLNLHINSLELGDSAVYFCASSQLSMNTEAFFGQGTRLTVV.

This clonotype was seen a few times. The chain combines TRBV28 with TRBJ1-1; possibly TRBD1 for D (6 bases). This CDR3 region has 18 residues. Germline CDR1 and CDR2: MDHEN and SYDVKM. The V end lost 5 bases, the J end lost 7 bases, and 29 bases lay between the germline ends. As DNA, the CDR3 is TGTGCCAGCAGTCTCTATCGGGTAGCCGAGACAGGAAAAAATGAAGCTTTCTTT. It yields the protein CASSLYRVAETGKNEAFF.

The chain uses TRBV20-1 and TRBJ2-7; the match to TRBD1 covers 7 bases. The germline V gene encodes CDR1 DFQATT and CDR2 SNEGSKA (reference sequence). The trim removed 0 bases at V and 4 bases at J, leaving 12 bases unmatched. This CDR3 is built from 16 residues. In nucleotides, the CDR3 is TGCAGTGCTAGAGATCGTGGCAACAGGGGTTTGTACGAGCAGTACTTC. It yields the protein CSARDRGNRGLYEQYF.